The table lists the clone carrying this T cell receptor (beta chain) with a count of one. Losses at the gene ends were 5 bases for V and 0 bases for J; bases not matched to a gene: 5. The CDR3 covers 15 residues. Per germline, CDR1 MNHEY and CDR2 SMNVEV (reference sequence). This entry belongs to a study of blood T cell repertoires in COVID-19. In the study overall: Acute and convalescent COVID-19 specimens originated in the United States, Italy and Spain.

Categorization into cohorts depended on clinical history that participants reported. TCRdb keeps only in-frame clones here, not all; method: immunoSEQ multiplex PCR. The sample holds approximately 240,000 clones, under 95% seen once. V and J are TRBV27 and TRBJ2-3; 7 nucleotides line up with TRBD2. This clonotype originated in a woman aged 18-35 years who had recovered from COVID-19. Sequences were obtained from PBMCs or T cells enriched from blood (not recorded which). DNA of the CDR3: TGTGCCAGCAGTCGGGGGGAAGCTAGCACAGATACGCAGTATTTT. It codes for CASSRGEASTDTQYF.